This T cell receptor (beta chain) was recovered during a study of blood T cell repertoires in COVID-19 (dated by TCRdb to the early 2020s). Notes on the research overall: The collaborator samples originated in the United States, Italy and Spain and spanned the acute and convalescent phases of COVID-19. The material from the prospective study consisted of cDNA or gDNA derived from T cells, B-cell-depleted T cells, or PBMCs. Deeply sampled blood TCRbeta repertoires from subjects exposed to, actively infected with, or recovered from COVID-19 were included in the dataset. The repertoires were released in a freely available public database meant as a resource for research on the immune response to SARS-CoV-2. The samples were drawn from two sources: the first 160 participants of the ongoing ImmuneRACE study, and 1,000 to 1,500 subjects contributed by 6 global collaborators. Nearly every sample came with metadata listing a de-identified subject ID, COVID-19 status, age in years and sex. Where available, HLA class I and class II types were obtained from metadata supplied by the sample provider rather than from assay-based typing.

A remark on this clone: Its recognized antigen is unknown. There are no base qualities to consult, and no much larger clone falls within one base.

Collaborating institutions collected whole blood in K2EDTA tubes following their own protocols. For TCRbeta analysis, collaborator samples were shipped as frozen whole blood, as isolated PBMCs, or as DNA extracted from either sample type. The germline ends are 10 bases apart after V is trimmed by 10 bases and J by 7 bases. Including the terminal cysteine and phenylalanine, the CDR3 comprises 11 residues. The entry retains the CDR3 DNA only, 33 bases that are in frame from base 1. The germline V gene (reference sequence) gives CDR1 as LNHDA and CDR2 as SQIVND. TCRbeta CDR3 regions were amplified from genomic DNA using the immunoSEQ Assay, a bias-controlled multiplex PCR. The study's own analysis went as follows. The number of nucleated cells in each sample was estimated by amplification of reference gene primers within the assay. To quantify the absolute abundance of each unique TCRbeta CDR3 rearrangement, sequence reads were collapsed and filtered. For each sample, productive Simpson clonality was calculated as the square root of Simpson's diversity index across productive rearrangements. In TCRdb, the immuneACCESS table is reduced to in-frame sequences with V and J assigned. These tables do not hold every clone; where another copy was compared, an unresolved V gene accounts for under half, and the others remain unexplained. V and J calls and clone size come straight from that table; D and trimming were deduced from the DNA. The sample has approximately 21,000 clones on record, about 73% of them singletons. 15% to 20% of the sample rests with the top ten.

The investigation overall reported the following: The quantity of clinical and demographic metadata differed by source and by participant and was supplied without curation.

The clonotype originates from a human donor in a cohort sampled during active or convalescent COVID-19. The sequencing sample was made of peripheral blood. This chain joins TRBV19 to TRBJ2-2, with the D gene too uncertain to name. The CDR3 protein: CATLVGGELFF. The DNA sequence reads TGTGCCACCCTGGTCGGCGGGGAGCTGTTTTTT.